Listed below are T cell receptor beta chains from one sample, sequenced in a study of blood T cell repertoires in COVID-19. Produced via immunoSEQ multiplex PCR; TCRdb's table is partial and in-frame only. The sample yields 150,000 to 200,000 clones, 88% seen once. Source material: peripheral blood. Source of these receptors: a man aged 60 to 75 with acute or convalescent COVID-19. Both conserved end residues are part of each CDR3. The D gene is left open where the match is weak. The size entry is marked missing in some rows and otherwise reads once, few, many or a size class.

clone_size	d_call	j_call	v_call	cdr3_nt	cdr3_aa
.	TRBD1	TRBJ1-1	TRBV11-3	TGTGCCAGCAGCTCTCGACAGGGGGCGGATGCTTTCTTT	CASSSRQGADAFF
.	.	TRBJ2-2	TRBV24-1	TGTGCCACCAGAGGACTCTCCACCGGGGAGCTGTTTTTT	CATRGLSTGELFF
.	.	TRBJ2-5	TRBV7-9	TGTGCCAGCAGCGAAGGACAGTTTGGGGAGACCCAGTACTTC	CASSEGQFGETQYF
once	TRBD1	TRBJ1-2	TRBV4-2	TGTGCCAGCAGCCGGACAGGGGGCTTCTATGGCTACACCTTC	CASSRTGGFYGYTF
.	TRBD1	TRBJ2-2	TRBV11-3	TGTGCCAGCAGCCCTCCGGGACAGGCCGCAACCGGGGAGCTGTTTTTT	CASSPPGQAATGELFF
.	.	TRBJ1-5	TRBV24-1	TGTGCCACCAGTGAAGGGAGAGATCAGCCCCAGCATTTT	CATSEGRDQPQHF
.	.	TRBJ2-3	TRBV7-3	TGTGCCAGCAGCTCCTCTTCAGCGGCCACAGATACGCAGTATTTT	CASSSSSAATDTQYF
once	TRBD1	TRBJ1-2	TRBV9	TGTGCCAGCAGCGAATCGACAGGGATCTATGGCTACACCTTC	CASSESTGIYGYTF
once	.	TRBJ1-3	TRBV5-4	TGTGCCAGCAGCTTGGGGTCCACCGGGGGAGGAAACACCATATATTTT	CASSLGSTGGGNTIYF
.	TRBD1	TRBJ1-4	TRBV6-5	TGTGCCAGCAGTCTGACAGGGGGAACTAATGAAAAACTGTTTTTT	CASSLTGGTNEKLFF
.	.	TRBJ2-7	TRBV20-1	TGCAGTGCTAGTGTGGGAGTATCGGGCTACGAGCAGTACTTC	CSASVGVSGYEQYF
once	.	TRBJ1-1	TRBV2	TGTGCCAGCAGTGAAAACTTGAACACTGAAGCTTTCTTT	CASSENLNTEAFF
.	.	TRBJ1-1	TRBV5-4	TGTGCCAGCAGTTCGAGTCTTCGGAGCGGGGCTTTCTTT	CASSSSLRSGAFF
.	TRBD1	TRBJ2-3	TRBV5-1	TGCGCCAGCAGCCCCCTGGACAGGGAGACAGATACGCAGTATTTT	CASSPLDRETDTQYF
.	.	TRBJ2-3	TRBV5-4	TGTGCCAGCAGCTTGGGGAACAGGGTTGGCACAGATACGCAGTATTTT	CASSLGNRVGTDTQYF
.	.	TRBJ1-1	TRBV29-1	TGCAGCGTTAAGAGGGCCCTGAACACTGAAGCTTTCTTT	CSVKRALNTEAFF
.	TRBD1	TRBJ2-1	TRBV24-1	TGTGCCACCGGATCCCGGGACAGGGCACACAATGAGCAGTTCTTC	CATGSRDRAHNEQFF
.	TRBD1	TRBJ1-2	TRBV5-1	TGCGCCAGCAGCCCGGGACAGGGGGCGTATGGCTACACCTTC	CASSPGQGAYGYTF
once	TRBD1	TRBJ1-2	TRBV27	TGTGCCAGCACCGGGGGACAGACCTATGGCTACACCTTC	CASTGGQTYGYTF
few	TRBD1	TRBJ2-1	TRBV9	TGTGCCAGCAGCGTAGTAGGGACAGGGGGCCGGGAGCAGTTCTTC	CASSVVGTGGREQFF
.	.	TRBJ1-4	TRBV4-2	TGTGCCAGCAGCCAAGAGGGGCCAGGGACGGACTACAATGAAAAACTGTTTTTT	CASSQEGPGTDYNEKLFF